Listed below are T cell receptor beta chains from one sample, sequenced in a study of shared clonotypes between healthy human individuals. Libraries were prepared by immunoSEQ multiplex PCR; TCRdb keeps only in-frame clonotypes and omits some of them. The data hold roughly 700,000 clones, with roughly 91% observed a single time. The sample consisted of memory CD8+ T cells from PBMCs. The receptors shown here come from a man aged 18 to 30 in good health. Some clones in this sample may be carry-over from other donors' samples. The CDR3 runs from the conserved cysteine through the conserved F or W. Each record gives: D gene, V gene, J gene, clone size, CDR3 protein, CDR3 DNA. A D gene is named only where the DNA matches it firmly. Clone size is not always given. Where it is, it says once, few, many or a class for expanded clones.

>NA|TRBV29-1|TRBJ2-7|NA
CSVMTGDSGTYEQYF
TGCAGCGTCATGACAGGGGATAGCGGGACCTACGAGCAGTACTTC
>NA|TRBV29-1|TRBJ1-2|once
CSVQIRVNYGYTF
TGCAGCGTCCAGATAAGGGTGAACTATGGCTACACCTTC
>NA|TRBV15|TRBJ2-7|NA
CATSRDLAREQYF
TGTGCCACCAGCAGAGATTTGGCACGAGAGCAGTACTTC
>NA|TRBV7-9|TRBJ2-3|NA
CASSLVLSGPGDTQYF
TGTGCCAGCAGCTTAGTGTTATCGGGACCAGGTGATACGCAGTATTTT
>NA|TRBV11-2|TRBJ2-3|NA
CASSRNTDTQYF
TGTGCCAGCAGCCGGAACACAGATACGCAGTATTTT
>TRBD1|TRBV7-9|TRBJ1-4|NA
CASSLVGTGNEKLFF
TGTGCCAGCAGCTTAGTGGGGACAGGGAATGAAAAACTGTTTTTT
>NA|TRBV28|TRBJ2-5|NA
CASTRGRQETQYF
TGTGCCAGCACCCGGGGGAGGCAAGAGACCCAGTACTTC
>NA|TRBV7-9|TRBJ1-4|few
CASSLVLGATNEKLFF
TGTGCCAGCAGCTTAGTGTTGGGGGCAACTAATGAAAAACTGTTTTTT
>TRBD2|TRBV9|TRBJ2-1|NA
CASSAGPQGISGGFSYNEQFF
TGTGCCAGCAGCGCCGGACCTCAGGGGATCAGCGGGGGGTTCTCCTACAATGAGCAGTTCTTC
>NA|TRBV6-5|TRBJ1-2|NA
CASSSPGSNYGYTF
TGTGCCAGCAGTTCCCCGGGATCTAACTATGGCTACACCTTC
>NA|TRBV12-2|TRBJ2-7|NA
CASRPGTAGSYEQYF
TGTGCAAGTCGCCCCGGGACTGCCGGCTCCTACGAGCAGTACTTC
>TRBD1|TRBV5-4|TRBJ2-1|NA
CASSPWRDRGKQFF
TGTGCCAGCAGCCCTTGGCGGGACAGGGGCAAGCAGTTCTTC
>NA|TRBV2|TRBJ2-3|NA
CASSDRLISTDTQYF
TGTGCCAGCAGTGATCGGTTGATTAGCACAGATACGCAGTATTTT
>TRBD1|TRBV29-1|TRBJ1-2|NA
CSAWDSYGYTF
TGCAGCGCCTGGGACAGCTATGGCTACACCTTC
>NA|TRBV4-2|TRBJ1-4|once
CASSQEADRFNEKLFF
TGTGCCAGCAGCCAAGAAGCGGACAGATTCAATGAAAAACTGTTTTTT
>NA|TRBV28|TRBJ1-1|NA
CASKTLYRLPEAFF
TGTGCCAGCAAAACTCTATACCGCCTCCCGGAAGCTTTCTTT
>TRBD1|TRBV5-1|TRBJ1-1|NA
CASSQTTGGETEAFF
TGCGCCAGCAGCCAGACCACAGGGGGCGAAACTGAAGCTTTCTTT
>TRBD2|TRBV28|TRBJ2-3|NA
CASRGGSWSDTQYF
TGTGCCAGCAGGGGGGGGAGTTGGTCAGATACGCAGTATTTT
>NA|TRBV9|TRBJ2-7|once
CASSGPSYEQYF
TGTGCCAGCAGCGGCCCCTCCTACGAGCAGTACTTC
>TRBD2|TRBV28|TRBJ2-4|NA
CASSLAREGSGNIQYF
TGTGCCAGCAGTTTAGCGCGGGAGGGCTCCGGTAACATTCAGTACTTC
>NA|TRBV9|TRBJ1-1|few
CASSLNLNTEAFF
TGTGCCAGCAGCCTAAATCTGAACACTGAAGCTTTCTTT
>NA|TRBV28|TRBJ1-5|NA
CAGGGFSNQPQHF
TGTGCTGGGGGAGGGTTTAGCAATCAGCCCCAGCATTTT
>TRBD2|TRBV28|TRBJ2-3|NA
CASSYWPSGQGSQYF
TGTGCCAGCAGTTATTGGCCTAGCGGCCAAGGTTCGCAGTATTTT
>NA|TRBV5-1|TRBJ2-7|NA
CASSLAGAEQYF
TGCGCCAGCAGCTTGGCAGGGGCAGAGCAGTACTTC
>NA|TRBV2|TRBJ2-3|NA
CASSEAWTEQSDTQYF
TGTGCCAGCAGTGAAGCGTGGACGGAACAATCAGATACGCAGTATTTT
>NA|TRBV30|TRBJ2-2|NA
CAWSRKIWYLSNTGELFF
TGTGCCTGGAGTCGAAAAATATGGTACCTCTCGAACACCGGGGAGCTGTTTTTT
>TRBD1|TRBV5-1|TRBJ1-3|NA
CASSDGTGSGNTIYF
TGCGCCAGCAGCGACGGGACAGGCTCTGGAAACACCATATATTTT
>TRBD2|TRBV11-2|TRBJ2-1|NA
CASSLASGRYNEQFF
TGTGCCAGCAGCTTAGCTAGCGGGCGATACAATGAGCAGTTCTTC
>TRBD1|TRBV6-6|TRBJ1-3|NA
CASSYRGQGGNTIYF
TGTGCCAGCAGTTACAGGGGACAGGGCGGAAACACCATATATTTT
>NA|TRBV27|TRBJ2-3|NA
CASSLLLPTRTDTQYF
TGTGCCAGCAGTTTACTCCTACCGACCAGAACAGATACGCAGTATTTT
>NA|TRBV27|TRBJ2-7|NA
CASSYGRTYEQYF
TGTGCCAGCAGCTACGGACGGACCTACGAGCAGTACTTC
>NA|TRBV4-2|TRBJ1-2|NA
CASRSAGDYGYTF
TGTGCCAGCAGATCGGCAGGGGACTATGGCTACACCTTC
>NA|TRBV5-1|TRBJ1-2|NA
CASSPMPHGRGYGYTF
TGTGCCAGCAGCCCAATGCCCCACGGCAGGGGCTATGGCTACACCTTC